One sample yielded the 18 T cell receptor beta chains listed below, sequenced in a study of cytomegalovirus exposure and HLA in healthy donors. Primers for the PCR totalled 60 Vbeta and 13 Jbeta. Measured with immunoSEQ multiplex PCR; TCRdb has only the in-frame clones, and not every one. The data hold approximately 130,000 clones, with 75% to 90% observed a single time. Sequences were obtained from PBMCs. Every receptor here comes from a man aged 35 to 55 in good health and CMV-seronegative.

J is TRBJ2-7 and V is TRBV7-8, with D unclear. V dropped 1 base and J dropped 2 bases, with 12 bases sitting between them. The CDR3 totals 15 residues. From germline, CDR1 is SGHVS and CDR2 FQNEAQ. This chain's CDR3 is CASSLGIRQAYEQYF. CDR3 sequence (DNA): TGTGCCAGCAGCTTAGGGATTAGGCAGGCCTACGAGCAGTACTTC.

This chain links TRBV11-3 with TRBJ2-2; 10 nucleotides line up with TRBD1. The germline gives CDR1 SGHNT, CDR2 YENEEA. The CDR3 covers 14 residues. V dropped 6 bases and J dropped 7; count of bases not matched to a gene: 5. CDR3 region: CASRLGQGSGELFF. The CDR3 nucleotides read TGTGCCAGCAGACTGGGACAGGGGAGCGGGGAGCTGTTTTTT.

CDR3 sequence: CASSQESLPGGNTIYF. In nucleotides, the CDR3 is TGCGCCAGCAGCCAGGAATCTCTTCCAGGAGGAAACACCATATATTTT. The J gene is TRBJ1-3, the V gene TRBV4-3; D remains unclear. In germline, CDR1 is LGHNA, CDR2 YSLEER. CDR3 length: 16 amino acids. Trimming pared 3 bases from V and 4 bases from J, leaving 16 bases between.

J is TRBJ2-7 and V is TRBV4-1; the match to TRBD1 covers 10 bases. V dropped 5 bases and J dropped 4; count of bases not matched to a gene: 5. This CDR3 spans 14 amino acids. Germline V gene sequence: CDR1 MGHRA, CDR2 YSYEKL. This chain's CDR3 is CASSFDRGQYEQYF. The CDR3 DNA sequence: TGCGCCAGCAGCTTCGACAGGGGGCAATACGAGCAGTACTTC.

This clone was counted only a few times. The chain recombines TRBV28 with TRBJ2-7, with D possibly matching TRBD1 (5 bases). The germline CDR1 and CDR2 sequences are MDHEN and SYDVKM. The CDR3 sequence is 13 residues long. V shed 9 bases and J shed 0 bases, with 12 bases lying between them. CDR3 protein: CASTLRGSYEQYF. CDR3 sequence (DNA): TGTGCCAGTACCCTTAGGGGCTCCTACGAGCAGTACTTC.

J is TRBJ2-7 and V is TRBV19; 8 nucleotides agree with TRBD2. CDR3 length: 16 amino acids. Trimming took 2 bases from V and 3 from J; bases not matched to a gene: 9. Germline V lookup: CDR1 LNHDA, CDR2 SQIVND (reference sequence). CDR3 residues: CASSITGGPFIYEQYF. The CDR3 nucleotides read TGTGCCAGTAGTATAACGGGGGGGCCGTTCATCTACGAGCAGTACTTC.

The rearrangement uses TRBV19 and TRBJ1-1; D might be TRBD1 (5 bases). The CDR3 is 13 residues long. V lost 0 bases and J 8 bases, leaving 10 bases between the germline ends. Germline assignment: CDR1 LNHDA and CDR2 SQIVND (reference sequence). The CDR3 is CASSIDRAVEAFF. In nucleotides, the CDR3 is TGTGCCAGTAGTATAGACAGGGCTGTCGAAGCTTTCTTT. Looking up the rest from reference TRBV19 and TRBJ1-1 gives the full variable domain: DGGITQSPKYLFRKEGQNVTLSCEQNLNHDAMYWYRQDPGQGLRLIYYSQIVNDFQKGDIAEGYSVSREKKESFPLTVTSAQKNPTAFYLCASSIDRAVEAFFGQGTRLTVV.

V is TRBV5-6 and J is TRBJ2-3, with TRBD1 matching over 7 bases. Unmatched junction bases numbered 17, after V lost 4 bases and J lost 9 bases. This CDR3 has 16 amino acids. From germline, CDR1 is SGHDT and CDR2 YYEEEE. The CDR3 spells CASSPTYRGRSLTQYF. CDR3 DNA sequence: TGTGCCAGCAGCCCTACCTACAGGGGTAGATCCCTAACGCAGTATTTT.

V is TRBV7-2 and J is TRBJ2-7; 9 bases map to TRBD2. Unmatched junction bases numbered 15, after V lost 1 base and J lost 5 bases. From germline, CDR1 is SGHTA and CDR2 FQGNSA. This CDR3 spans 18 amino acids. The CDR3 region has the DNA TGTGCCAGCAGCTTAGTCGCAGCGGGGGGCCCCGGGCGCGACGAGCAGTACTTC. It encodes CASSLVAAGGPGRDEQYF.

This chain links TRBV15 with TRBJ2-7; 9 positions match TRBD1. Germline CDR1 is LNHNV and CDR2 is YYDKDF (reference sequence). CDR3 length: 15 residues. J lost 3 bases, V lost 3 bases, and 6 bases had no gene match. The CDR3 loop reads CATSRRQGEGYEQYF. The CDR3 bases are TGTGCCACCAGCAGGAGACAGGGGGAGGGCTACGAGCAGTACTTC.

This clone was seen a handful of times. J is TRBJ2-7 and V is TRBV11-2; possibly TRBD1 for D (6 bases). The CDR3 runs to 15 residues. Per the germline V gene, CDR1 is SGHAT and CDR2 is FQNNGV. Trimming removed 0 bases from V and 5 bases from J, with 14 bases in between. Written as DNA, the CDR3 is TGTGCCAGCAGCTTAGATCCAGGCAGGGGAAACGAGCAGTACTTC. It codes for CASSLDPGRGNEQYF.

The gene calls are TRBV7-3 and TRBJ1-4, with D uncertain. V was trimmed by 1 base and J by 7 bases, leaving 13 bases between them. Germline V gene sequence: CDR1 SGHTA, CDR2 FQGTGA. CDR3 size: 15 residues. The CDR3 DNA is TGTGCCAGCAGCTTAAGGGCCAGGTATAGTGAAAAACTGTTTTTT. Its protein is CASSLRARYSEKLFF.

The V and J genes are TRBV19 and TRBJ1-1, with 7 bases identical to TRBD1. Germline V gene sequence: CDR1 LNHDA, CDR2 SQIVND (reference sequence). Trimming removed 6 bases from V and 1 base from J; junction bases left unmatched: 5. The CDR3 is 14 amino acids. CDR3 sequence: CASRKQGGNTEAFF. CDR3 sequence (DNA): TGTGCCAGTAGAAAGCAGGGGGGGAACACTGAAGCTTTCTTT.

The chain links TRBV7-9 to TRBJ1-1; TRBD1 is a possible D gene (5 bases). The V end lost 4 bases, the J end lost 1 base, and 10 bases lay between the germline ends. The CDR3 spans 14 residues. Germline assignment: CDR1 SEHNR and CDR2 FQNEAQ (reference sequence). CDR3 amino acids: CASSSRVGNTEAFF. For the CDR3, the DNA is TGTGCCAGCAGCTCCAGGGTGGGGAACACTGAAGCTTTCTTT.

This clone appeared a few times. This chain links TRBV18 with TRBJ1-5; D is ambiguous. The length of the CDR3 is 13 residues. Trimming cost V 5 bases and J 5 bases, with 10 bases left between them. In germline, CDR1 is KGHSH, CDR2 LQKENI. The CDR3, as DNA: TGTGCCAGCTCAGCTGACAAATATCAGCCCCAGCATTTT. It encodes CASSADKYQPQHF.

This clone turned up a few times. The V and J genes are TRBV4-3 and TRBJ2-1; TRBD2 agrees at 10 bases. CDR1 is LGHNA and CDR2 is YSLEER in the germline V gene. V trimming: 3 bases; J trimming: 6 bases; junction bases outside the gene matches: 11. The CDR3 sequence is 17 residues long. CDR3 residues: CASSQVAGGYLGNEQFF. The CDR3 DNA follows: TGCGCCAGCAGCCAGGTAGCGGGAGGCTACCTGGGCAATGAGCAGTTCTTC.

The chain links TRBV19 to TRBJ1-5; D is uncertain. CDR3 length equals 15 residues. Looked up from germline, CDR1 is LNHDA and CDR2 is SQIVND (reference sequence). V shed 3 bases and J shed 0 bases, with 9 bases lying between them. This CDR3 is CASSMPPYSNQPQHF. CDR3 bases: TGTGCCAGTAGTATGCCTCCCTATAGCAATCAGCCCCAGCATTTT.

CDR3 loop: CASSQAGFSYEQYF. CDR3 in DNA: TGCGCCAGCAGCCAAGCGGGGTTCTCCTACGAGCAGTACTTC. The chain employs TRBV4-1 and TRBJ2-7; D is perhaps TRBD2 (5 bases). The length of the CDR3 is 14 residues. V was pared by 1 base and J by 0 bases, with 7 bases between. Germline CDR1 and CDR2: MGHRA and YSYEKL.